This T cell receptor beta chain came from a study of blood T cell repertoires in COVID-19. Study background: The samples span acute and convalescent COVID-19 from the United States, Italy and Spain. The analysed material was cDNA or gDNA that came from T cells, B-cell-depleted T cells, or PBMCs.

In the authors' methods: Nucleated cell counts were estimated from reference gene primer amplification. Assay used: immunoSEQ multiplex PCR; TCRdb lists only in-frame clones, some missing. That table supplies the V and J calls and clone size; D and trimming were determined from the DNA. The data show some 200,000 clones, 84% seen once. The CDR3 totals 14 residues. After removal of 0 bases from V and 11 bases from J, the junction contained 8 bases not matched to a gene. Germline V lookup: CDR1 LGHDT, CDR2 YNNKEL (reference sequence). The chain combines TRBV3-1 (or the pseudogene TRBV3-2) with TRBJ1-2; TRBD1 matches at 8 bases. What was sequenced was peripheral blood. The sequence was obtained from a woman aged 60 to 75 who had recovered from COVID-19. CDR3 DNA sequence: TGTGCCAGCAGCCAAGAATGGGACAGGCCGAAATACACCTTC. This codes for CASSQEWDRPKYTF.